This TCR beta chain was sequenced during a study of shared clonotypes between healthy human individuals (dated by TCRdb to 2019 to 2021). Concerning the study at large: The cohort included three men and a couple of women between 18 and 49 years of age. For each donor, CD4 naive and CD4 memory were each given three plates, CD8 naive was given two plates, and CD8 memory was given one plate. Blood TCR repertoires of several healthy adults were deeply sequenced to estimate repertoire size and the extent of clonotype sharing between individuals. Libraries were prepared and TCR repertoires were sequenced by different laboratories using diverse techniques, in order to increase sequencing depth and limit assay-specific biases. Per donor, leukapheresis produced somewhere between about 0.94 and 8.9 billion PBMCs. Here is what the overall study found, with its caveats: Even with the large sequencing depth, rarefaction of the sorted-subset datasets indicated that sequencing was incomplete. When a handful of donors were compared, the shared fraction of clonotypes was around 5% for naive CD4, more than 3% for naive CD8, about 2.5% for memory CD4, and 0.35% to 0.4% for memory CD8. Larger estimated clonotype richness was generally found for naive subsets than for memory subsets. Pairwise subsampling indicated that sequencing depth was expected to affect the degree of clonotype sharing among donors. Compared with non-shared clonotypes, clonotypes shared by all four sorted-subset donors had higher generation probabilities. Sampling was restricted to blood, and TCR repertoires in tissues likely differ from the TCR repertoires found in blood. Because the study included only a small number of donors, the genetic and exposure-history diversity represented was limited.

For this chain, trimming is 1 base at the V end and 0 bases at the J end, and the number of junction bases without a gene match is 7. The CDR3 runs 17 amino acids, cysteine and phenylalanine included. Solely the CDR3 DNA is kept, with 51 bases framed from the first base. From the germline V gene, CDR1 is LGHNA and CDR2 is YSLEER. As for this clone: It lacks a known antigen. The sample holds no much larger clone one base away, and base qualities are not on file.

TCR CDR3 regions were amplified from genomic DNA by multiplex PCR using the deep immunoSEQ assay. For each cell subset, the extracted genomic DNA was distributed evenly across all wells of several immunoSEQ 96-well plates, and each plate served as one replicate. For sorted subsets, each replicate PCR was loaded with around 200 ng genomic DNA, equivalent to 25,000 to 30,000 T cell genomes. Purified libraries were quantified with a Qubit 3.0 fluorometer, sized on a Bioanalyzer 2100, and re-quantified with the KAPA Library Quantification kit. Each immunoSEQ 96-well plate was sequenced on its own single-read 150-cycle Illumina NextSeq 550 flow cell. In the paper's pipeline: Because the immunoSEQ output held only junctional sequences and lacked quality scores, the filtering could not match the filtering applied to full-length reads. Sequences were annotated with PyIR, a Python wrapper for IgBLAST v1.9, and V/J genes and CDR3 were assigned using IMGT germline references. Reads were filtered out if the reads had weak V/J assignments (E-value above 1e-6), no CDR3, stop codons, out-of-frame junctions, or ambiguous translated residues. V3J clonotypes were defined as sequences sharing an identical inferred V gene, J gene, and CDR3 amino acid sequence. Percentage overlap between repertoires was computed as shared unique clonotypes divided by the size of the smaller repertoire. Repertoire richness was assessed with RTK rarefaction, the Chao1 estimator, and Recon v2.1 estimates of unobserved clonotypes. Generation probabilities were computed with OLGA for all TCRbeta clonotypes obtained by the gDNA method from a handful of donors. TCRdb holds this immuneACCESS table with in-frame rearrangements only. Some clones are missing; in checked studies, unresolved V genes explain under half, and the rest has no known cause. The DNA gave D and trimming, while V, J and clone size come from that table. A total of about 2.4 million clones appear in this sample, roughly 93% of them only once. The ten largest clones represent roughly 0.39% of the sample.

The donors were healthy, HIV-negative adults with no recently reported acute infections or vaccinations. Every donor was a Caucasian adult residing in Nashville, Tennessee, USA. CD4+ T cells were enriched by magnetic negative selection; naive cells were then positively selected on CD45RA, and the negative fraction formed the memory subset. Blood was collected by leukapheresis, and PBMCs were isolated by Ficoll-Histopaque density gradient centrifugation and then cryopreserved in liquid nitrogen vapor phase. Analytical flow cytometry was used to check the purity and quantity of each magnetically sorted T cell population. Genomic DNA was isolated from every sorted fraction and measured by UV absorbance on a Nanodrop 2000c.

In this chain, TRBV4-3 is recombined with TRBJ2-3, with 7 bases aligning to TRBD2. The sequenced material came from naive CD4+ T cells from PBMCs. The cell subset or site label on this specimen signifies: CD45RA+ positively selected. The clonotype originates from a man aged 18 to 30 in good health. Some clones in this sample may be carry-over from other donors' samples. The CDR3 protein is CASSQGRSSGSTDTQYF. The nucleotide sequence is given as TGCGCCAGCAGCCAAGGGCGTTCTAGCGGTAGCACAGATACGCAGTATTTT.